This TCR beta chain is drawn from a study of shared clonotypes between healthy human individuals. Study-level results: Clonotype sharing across several donors was observed for about 5.2% of naive CD4 clonotypes. The sampled material consisted only of blood, and tissue repertoires are likely to differ. Estimated richness values were generally larger in naive subsets than in memory subsets.

A split of CD4+ cells into CD45RA+ naive and CD45RA-negative memory subsets was performed. Losses at the gene ends were 5 bases for V and 8 bases for J; bases not matched to a gene: 12. Germline lookup yields CDR1 SGHVS and CDR2 FQNEAQ. The CDR3 has 15 residues. This clone has only a few counts. The target antigen is unknown. Assay used: immunoSEQ multiplex PCR; TCRdb lists only in-frame clones, some missing. The table lists over 850,000 clones, around 78% of them singletons. V gene TRBV7-8 combines with J gene TRBJ1-3; 7 nucleotides agree with TRBD1. Sequencing input: memory CD4+ T cells from PBMCs. Stated subset: CD45RA-negative fraction. This sequence originates from a man younger than 35 in good health. Some clones in this sample may be carry-over from other donors' samples. The CDR3 loop is CASSPRDSPYDTIYF. The CDR3 DNA sequence: TGTGCCAGCAGCCCCCGGGACAGCCCATATGACACCATATATTTT.